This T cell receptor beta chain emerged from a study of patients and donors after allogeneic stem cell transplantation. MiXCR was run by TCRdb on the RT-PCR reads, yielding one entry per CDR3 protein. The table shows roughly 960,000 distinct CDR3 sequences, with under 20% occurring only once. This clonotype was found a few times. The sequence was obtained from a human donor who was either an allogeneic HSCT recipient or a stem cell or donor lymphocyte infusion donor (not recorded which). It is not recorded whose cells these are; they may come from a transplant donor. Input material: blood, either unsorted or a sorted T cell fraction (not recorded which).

Here the CDR3 reads CSARDSRTYNEQFF. The CDR3 coding sequence is TGCAGTGCTAGAGATTCGAGAACCTACAATGAGCAGTTCTTC. The chain uses TRBV20-1 and TRBJ2-1; D is unclear. The CDR3 has 14 residues. CDR1 is DFQATT, CDR2 SNEGSKA, per germline (reference sequence). V was trimmed by 0 bases and J by 2 bases, leaving 8 bases between them.